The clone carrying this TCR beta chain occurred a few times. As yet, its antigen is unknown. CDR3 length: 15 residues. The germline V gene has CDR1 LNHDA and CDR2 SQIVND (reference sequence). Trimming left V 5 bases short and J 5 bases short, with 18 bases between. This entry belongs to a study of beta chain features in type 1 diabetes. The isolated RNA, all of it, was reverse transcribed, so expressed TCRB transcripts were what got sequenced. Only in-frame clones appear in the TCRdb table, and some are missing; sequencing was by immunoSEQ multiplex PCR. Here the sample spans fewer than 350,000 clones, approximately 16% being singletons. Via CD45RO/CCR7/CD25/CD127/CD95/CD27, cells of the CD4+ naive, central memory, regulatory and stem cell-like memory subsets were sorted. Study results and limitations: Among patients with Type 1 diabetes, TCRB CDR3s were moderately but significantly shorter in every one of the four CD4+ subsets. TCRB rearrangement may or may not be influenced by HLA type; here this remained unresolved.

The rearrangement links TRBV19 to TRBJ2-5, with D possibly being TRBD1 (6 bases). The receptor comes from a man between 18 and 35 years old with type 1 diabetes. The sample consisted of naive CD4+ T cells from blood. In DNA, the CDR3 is TGTGCCAGTAGTTCTCTACAGGGATCGCGCGAGACCCAGTACTTC. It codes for CASSSLQGSRETQYF.